These 15 T cell receptor beta chains originate from one sample sequenced in a study of response to subunit inactivated influenza vaccine. TCRdb called the RT-PCR reads again in MiXCR, with one record for every CDR3 protein. The profile covers under 950,000 distinct CDR3 sequences, with about 20% appearing a single time and 10% taken by the ten largest. The sequences come from PBMCs from blood, collected around 5 days after vaccination. These receptors all stem from a man aged 45-65 years who received an inactivated influenza vaccine.

The rearrangement uses TRBV5-6 and TRBJ2-5, with 7 bases that match TRBD2. This CDR3 contains 16 residues. V lost 1 base to trimming and J lost 1 base; unmatched junction nucleotides: 7. Germline V gene sequence: CDR1 SGHDT, CDR2 YYEEEE. The CDR3 DNA reads TGTGCCAGCAGCTTGATAGGGAGGGGTTTCCAAGAGACCCAGTACTTC. This gives the protein CASSLIGRGFQETQYF.

The V and J genes are TRBV7-2 and TRBJ1-4; possible D gene TRBD1, 5 bases. V was clipped by 5 bases and J by 8 bases, with 18 bases between them. Germline CDR1 and CDR2: SGHTA and FQGNSA. The CDR3 is 15 amino acids. CDR3 nucleotides: TGTGCCAGCAGCCCCACGGTGGGGGGTCGAGAAAAACTGTTTTTT. Translated, it gives CASSPTVGGREKLFF.

This chain uses TRBV5-6 with TRBJ1-4; TRBD1 matches at 10 bases. The V gene's germline CDR1 is SGHDT and CDR2 YYEEEE. This CDR3 spans 15 amino acids. V was clipped by 5 bases and J by 6 bases; unmatched bases: 7. The CDR3 DNA sequence: TGTGCCAGCAGTGACGCCGGGACAGGGGATGAAAAACTGTTTTTT. Translated: CASSDAGTGDEKLFF.

The chain employs TRBV12-3 or TRBV12-4 and TRBJ2-3; D may match TRBD1 or TRBD2 (6 bases each). The CDR3 length is 15 residues. V was clipped by 3 bases and J by 2 bases, with 12 bases between them. The CDR3 loop reads CASSFGGTHTDTQYF. CDR3 DNA: TGTGCCAGCAGTTTTGGAGGGACACACACAGATACGCAGTATTTT.

This clonotype was seen a handful of times. The chain has TRBV19 and TRBJ2-2; perhaps TRBD1 as D (6 bases). There are 16 residues in the CDR3. Germline lookup yields CDR1 LNHDA and CDR2 SQIVND (reference sequence). V was clipped by 4 bases and J by 5 bases, with 17 bases between them. CDR3 bases: TGTGCCAGTAGTAGGGGCGATTTGGGGGCGACCGGGGAGCTGTTTTTT. Translated: CASSRGDLGATGELFF.

The sample holds many counts of this clonotype. The chain links TRBV5-6 to TRBJ2-7; D may be TRBD1 or TRBD2 (5 bases each). CDR3 size: 13 residues. The V gene lost 2 bases and the J gene lost 4 bases, with 10 bases spanning the gap. Per germline, CDR1 SGHDT and CDR2 YYEEEE. The CDR3 protein is CASSFSREYEQYF. The DNA of the CDR3 is TGTGCCAGCAGCTTCTCCAGGGAGTACGAGCAGTACTTC.

This clonotype was seen a handful of times. The rearrangement links TRBV25-1 to TRBJ2-5, with D perhaps matching TRBD1 or TRBD2 (7 bases each). Germline CDR1 MGHDK, CDR2 SYGVNS. Trimming took 1 base from V and 5 from J, leaving 14 bases between them. The CDR3 is made up of 15 amino acids. CDR3 DNA: TGTGCCAGCAGTGAATCCAGGGGGGGCACGGAGACCCAGTACTTC. As protein: CASSESRGGTETQYF.

The chain is built from TRBV3-1 and TRBJ1-1; D call uncertain. V lost 8 bases to trimming and J lost 3 bases, with 16 bases between them. The germline gives CDR1 LGHDT, CDR2 YNNKEL (reference sequence). The CDR3 extends over 14 amino acids. The CDR3 is CASCPQGRDTEAFF. Here the CDR3 DNA reads TGTGCCAGCTGTCCGCAAGGGCGAGACACTGAAGCTTTCTTT.

CDR3 sequence (DNA): TGCAGTGCTAGCCCGGGACTAGCGGGGATCACCTACAATGAGCAGTTCTTC. Translated: CSASPGLAGITYNEQFF. This sequence joins TRBV20-1 and TRBJ2-1; TRBD2 matches at 13 bases. The V gene end was trimmed by 3 bases and the J gene end by 2 bases; junction bases not matched to a gene: 7. The germline V gene encodes CDR1 DFQATT and CDR2 SNEGSKA (reference sequence). The CDR3 has 17 amino acids.

This clonotype was recorded a few times. The CDR3 region is CASSLVGYGTGPQETQYF. The CDR3, as DNA: TGTGCCAGCAGCTTAGTGGGTTACGGGACAGGGCCCCAAGAGACCCAGTACTTC. The chain has TRBV11-2 and TRBJ2-5; 9 bases are a match to TRBD1. V shed 1 base and J 1 base; nucleotides not matched to a gene: 10. Germline V gives CDR1 SGHAT, CDR2 FQNNGV. This CDR3 contains 18 residues.

This clonotype was observed at least ten times. The chain is built from TRBV20-1 and TRBJ1-5; D is unclear. V lost 0 bases and J 2 bases, leaving 11 bases between the germline ends. This CDR3 is built from 15 residues. The germline CDR1 and CDR2 sequences are DFQATT and SNEGSKA (reference sequence). CDR3 in amino acids: CSARDPVAGNQPQHF. The CDR3 nucleotides are TGCAGTGCTAGAGATCCCGTGGCGGGCAATCAGCCCCAGCATTTT.

This chain connects TRBV19 to TRBJ2-7; TRBD2 might be the D (6 bases). V shed 1 base and J shed 4 bases, with 11 bases lying between them. CDR3 size: 14 residues. Germline V gives CDR1 LNHDA, CDR2 SQIVND (reference sequence). CDR3 sequence: CASSIGGGRYEQYF. The CDR3 DNA reads as TGTGCCAGTAGTATAGGAGGAGGGCGTTACGAGCAGTACTTC.

This clonotype occurred a few times. V usage is TRBV21-1 and J usage is TRBJ1-2. TRBV21-1 is marked as a pseudogene. This CDR3 has 13 amino acids. CDR3 loop: CASSNGRNYGYTF. The CDR3 DNA follows: TGTGCCAGCAGCAATGGCAGGAACTATGGCTACACCTTC.

The V gene is TRBV12-3 or TRBV12-4, the J gene TRBJ1-2, with unresolved D. This CDR3 comprises 14 residues. V shed 6 bases and J shed 5 bases, with 16 bases lying between them. The CDR3 DNA follows: TGTGCCAGCAGGTCGGACGGGAGTTCATATGGCTACACCTTC. The encoded protein is CASRSDGSSYGYTF.

The chain recombines TRBV4-1 with TRBJ2-3, with D possibly TRBD1 on 5 matching bases. The length of the CDR3 is 15 residues. Germline V gene data show CDR1 as MGHRA and CDR2 as YSYEKL. V dropped 5 bases and J dropped 5 bases, with 17 bases sitting between them. CDR3 loop: CASSLREDTQDTQYF. CDR3 DNA sequence: TGCGCCAGCAGCTTAAGAGAGGACACGCAAGATACGCAGTATTTT.